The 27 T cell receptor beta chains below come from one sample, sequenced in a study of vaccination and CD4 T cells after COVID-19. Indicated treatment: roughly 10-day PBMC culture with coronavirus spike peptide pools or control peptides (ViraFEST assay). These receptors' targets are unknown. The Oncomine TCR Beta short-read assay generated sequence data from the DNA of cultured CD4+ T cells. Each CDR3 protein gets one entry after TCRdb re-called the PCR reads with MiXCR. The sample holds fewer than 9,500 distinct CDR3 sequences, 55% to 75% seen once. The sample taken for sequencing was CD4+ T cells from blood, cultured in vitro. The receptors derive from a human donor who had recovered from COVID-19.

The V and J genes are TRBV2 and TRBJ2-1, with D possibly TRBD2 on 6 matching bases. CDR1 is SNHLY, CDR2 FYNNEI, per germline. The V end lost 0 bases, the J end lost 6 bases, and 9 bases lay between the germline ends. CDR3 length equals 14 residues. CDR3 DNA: TGTGCCAGCAGTGAAGCAGGGCGGGGCAATGAGCAGTTCTTC. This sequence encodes CASSEAGRGNEQFF.

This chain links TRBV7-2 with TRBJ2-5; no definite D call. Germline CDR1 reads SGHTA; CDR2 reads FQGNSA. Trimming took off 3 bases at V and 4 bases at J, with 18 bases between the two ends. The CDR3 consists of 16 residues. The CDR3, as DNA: TGTGCCAGCAGCTTGCGAGGCTCTCCAAAAGGAGAGACCCAGTACTTC. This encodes CASSLRGSPKGETQYF.

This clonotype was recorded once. Written as DNA, the CDR3 is TGTGCCAGCAGTTTATCCCAGGGACTCAATCAGCCCCAGCATTTT. It codes for CASSLSQGLNQPQHF. The V call is TRBV28, the J call TRBJ1-5; D possibly corresponds to TRBD1 (5 bases). CDR1 and CDR2 (germline): MDHEN, SYDVKM. This CDR3 comprises 15 residues. V was shortened by 1 base and J by 3 bases, with 10 bases between the two germline ends.

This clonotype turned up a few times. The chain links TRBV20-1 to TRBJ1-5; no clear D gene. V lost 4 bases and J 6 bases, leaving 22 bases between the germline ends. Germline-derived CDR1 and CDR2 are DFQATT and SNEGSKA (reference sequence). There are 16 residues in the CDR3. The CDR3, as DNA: TGCAGTGCTATTGCCGCAAGGGAGGGTCGGGGTCAGCCCCAGCATTTT. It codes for CSAIAAREGRGQPQHF.

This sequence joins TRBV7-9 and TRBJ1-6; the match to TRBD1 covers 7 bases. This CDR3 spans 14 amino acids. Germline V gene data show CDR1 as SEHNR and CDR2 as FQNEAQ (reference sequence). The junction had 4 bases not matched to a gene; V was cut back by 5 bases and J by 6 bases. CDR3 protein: CASSADRVNSPLHF. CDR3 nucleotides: TGTGCCAGCAGCGCCGACAGGGTTAATTCACCCCTCCACTTT.

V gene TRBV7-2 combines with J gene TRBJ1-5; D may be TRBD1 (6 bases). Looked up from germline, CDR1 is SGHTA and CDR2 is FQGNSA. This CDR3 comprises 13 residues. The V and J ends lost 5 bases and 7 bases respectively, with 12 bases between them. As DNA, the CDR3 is TGTGCCAGCAGCCTACGGGACAAACAGCCCCAGCATTTT. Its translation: CASSLRDKQPQHF.

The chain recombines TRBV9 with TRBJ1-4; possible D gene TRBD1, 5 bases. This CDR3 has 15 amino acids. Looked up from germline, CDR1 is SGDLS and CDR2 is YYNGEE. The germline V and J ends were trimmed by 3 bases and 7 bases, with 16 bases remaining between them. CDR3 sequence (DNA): TGTGCCAGCAGCGAGTATGGGTGGGGGGGTGAAAAACTGTTTTTT. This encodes CASSEYGWGGEKLFF.

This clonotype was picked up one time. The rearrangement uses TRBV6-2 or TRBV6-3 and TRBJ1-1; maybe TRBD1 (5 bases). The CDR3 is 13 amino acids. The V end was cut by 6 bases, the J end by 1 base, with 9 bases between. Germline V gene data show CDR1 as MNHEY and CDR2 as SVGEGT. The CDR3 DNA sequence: TGTGCCAGCAGACTTACAGGGAACACTGAAGCTTTCTTT. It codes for CASRLTGNTEAFF.

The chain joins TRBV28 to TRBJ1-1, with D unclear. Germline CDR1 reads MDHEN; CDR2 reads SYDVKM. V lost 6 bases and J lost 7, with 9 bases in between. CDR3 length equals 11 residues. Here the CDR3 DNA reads TGTGCCAGCAGGGTGGATAGTGAAGCTTTCTTT. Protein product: CASRVDSEAFF.

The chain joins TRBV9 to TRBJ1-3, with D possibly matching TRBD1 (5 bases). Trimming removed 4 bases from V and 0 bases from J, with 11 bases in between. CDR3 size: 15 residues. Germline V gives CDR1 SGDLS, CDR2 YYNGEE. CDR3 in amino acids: CASSTQGLSGNTIYF. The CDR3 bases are TGTGCCAGCAGCACCCAGGGTCTCTCTGGAAACACCATATATTTT.

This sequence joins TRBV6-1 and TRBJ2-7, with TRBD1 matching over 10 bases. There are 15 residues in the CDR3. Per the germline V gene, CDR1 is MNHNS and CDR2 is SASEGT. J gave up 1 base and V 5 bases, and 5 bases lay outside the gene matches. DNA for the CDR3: TGTGCCAGCAGTCGGGGGGACAGGGGATCCTACGAGCAGTACTTC. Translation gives CASSRGDRGSYEQYF.

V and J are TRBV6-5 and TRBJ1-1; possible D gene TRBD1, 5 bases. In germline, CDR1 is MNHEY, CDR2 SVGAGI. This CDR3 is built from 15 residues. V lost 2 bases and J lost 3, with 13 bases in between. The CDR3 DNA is TGTGCCAGCAGTTACGATCCGGGGGTGGACACTGAAGCTTTCTTT. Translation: CASSYDPGVDTEAFF.

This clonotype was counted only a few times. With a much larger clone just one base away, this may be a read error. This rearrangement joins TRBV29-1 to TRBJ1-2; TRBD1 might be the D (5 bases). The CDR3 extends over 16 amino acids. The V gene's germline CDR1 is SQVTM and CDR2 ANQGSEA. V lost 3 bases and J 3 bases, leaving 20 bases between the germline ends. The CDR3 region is CSVEKGRGSVDYGYTF. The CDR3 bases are TGCAGCGTTGAGAAGGGACGGGGGTCGGTAGACTATGGCTACACCTTC.

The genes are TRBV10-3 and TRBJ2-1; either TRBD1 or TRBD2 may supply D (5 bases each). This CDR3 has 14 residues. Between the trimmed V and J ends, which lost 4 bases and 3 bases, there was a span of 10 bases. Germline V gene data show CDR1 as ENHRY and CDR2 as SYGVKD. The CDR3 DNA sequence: TGTGCCATCAGTGGGCAGGGAGACTACAATGAGCAGTTCTTC. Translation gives CAISGQGDYNEQFF.

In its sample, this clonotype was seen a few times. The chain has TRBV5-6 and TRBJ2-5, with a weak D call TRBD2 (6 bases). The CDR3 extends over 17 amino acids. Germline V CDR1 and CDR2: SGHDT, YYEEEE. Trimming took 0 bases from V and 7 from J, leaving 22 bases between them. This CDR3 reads CASSLGYSRREKATQYF. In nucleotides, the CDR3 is TGTGCCAGCAGCTTGGGCTACAGCAGACGGGAGAAGGCGACCCAGTACTTC.

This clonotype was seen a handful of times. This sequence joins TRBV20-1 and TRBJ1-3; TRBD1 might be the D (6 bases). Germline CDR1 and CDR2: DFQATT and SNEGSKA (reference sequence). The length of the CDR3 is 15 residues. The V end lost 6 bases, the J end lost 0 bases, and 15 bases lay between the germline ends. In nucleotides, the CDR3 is TGCAGTGCGCAACAGGGACTTGTCTCTGGAAACACCATATATTTT. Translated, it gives CSAQQGLVSGNTIYF.

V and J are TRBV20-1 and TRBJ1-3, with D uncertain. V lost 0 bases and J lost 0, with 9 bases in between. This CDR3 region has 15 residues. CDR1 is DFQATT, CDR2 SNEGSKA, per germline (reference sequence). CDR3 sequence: CSARDHRFSGNTIYF. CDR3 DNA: TGCAGTGCTAGAGATCACAGATTCTCTGGAAACACCATATATTTT.

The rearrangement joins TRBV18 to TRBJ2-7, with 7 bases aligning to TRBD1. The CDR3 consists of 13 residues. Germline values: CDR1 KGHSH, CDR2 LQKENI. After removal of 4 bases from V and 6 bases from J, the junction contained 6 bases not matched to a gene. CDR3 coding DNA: TGTGCCAGCTCACTCGGACAGGAGTTCGAGCAGTACTTC. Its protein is CASSLGQEFEQYF. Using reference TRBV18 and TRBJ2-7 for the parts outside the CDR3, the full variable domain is NAGVMQNPRHLVRRRGQEARLRCSPMKGHSHVYWYRQLPEEGLKFMVYLQKENIIDESGMPKERFSAEFPKEGPSILRIQQVVRGDSAAYFCASSLGQEFEQYFGPGTRLTVT.

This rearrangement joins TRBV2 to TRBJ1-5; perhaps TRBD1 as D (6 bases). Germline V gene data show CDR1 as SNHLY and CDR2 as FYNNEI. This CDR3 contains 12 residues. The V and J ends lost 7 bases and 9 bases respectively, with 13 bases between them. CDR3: CASTGGGGPQHF. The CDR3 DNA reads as TGTGCCAGCACGGGGGGCGGGGGGCCCCAGCATTTT.

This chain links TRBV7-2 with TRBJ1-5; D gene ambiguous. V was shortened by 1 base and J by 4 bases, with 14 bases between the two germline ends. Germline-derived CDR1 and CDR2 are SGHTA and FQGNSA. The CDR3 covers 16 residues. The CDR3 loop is CASSLVLHATNQPQHF. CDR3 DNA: TGTGCCAGCAGCTTAGTCTTACACGCGACTAATCAGCCCCAGCATTTT.

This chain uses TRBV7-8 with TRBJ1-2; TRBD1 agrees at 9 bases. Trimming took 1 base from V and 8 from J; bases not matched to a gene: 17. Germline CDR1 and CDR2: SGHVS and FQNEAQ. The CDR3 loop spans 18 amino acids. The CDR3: CASSLGRGWDREKIGYTF. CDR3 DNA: TGTGCCAGCAGCTTAGGACGCGGGTGGGACAGGGAAAAGATCGGCTACACCTTC.

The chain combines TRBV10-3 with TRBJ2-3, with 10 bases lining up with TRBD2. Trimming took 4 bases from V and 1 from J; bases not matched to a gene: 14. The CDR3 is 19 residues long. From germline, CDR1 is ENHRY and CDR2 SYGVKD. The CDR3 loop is CAISGPQLAGISGTDTQYF. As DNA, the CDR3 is TGTGCCATCAGTGGGCCCCAACTAGCGGGGATTTCGGGCACAGATACGCAGTATTTT.

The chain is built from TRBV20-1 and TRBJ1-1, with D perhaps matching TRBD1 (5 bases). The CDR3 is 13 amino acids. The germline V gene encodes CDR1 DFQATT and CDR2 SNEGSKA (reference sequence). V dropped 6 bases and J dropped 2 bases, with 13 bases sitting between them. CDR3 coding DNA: TGCAGTGCGGTAGATGGGGGAAACACTGAAGCTTTCTTT. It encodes CSAVDGGNTEAFF.

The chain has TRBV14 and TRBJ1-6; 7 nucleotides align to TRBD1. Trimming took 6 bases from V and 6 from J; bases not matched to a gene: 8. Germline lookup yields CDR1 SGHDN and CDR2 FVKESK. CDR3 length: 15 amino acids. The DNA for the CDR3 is TGTGCCAGCAGTCGCCAGACAGGGAGTAATTCACCCCTCCACTTT. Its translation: CASSRQTGSNSPLHF.

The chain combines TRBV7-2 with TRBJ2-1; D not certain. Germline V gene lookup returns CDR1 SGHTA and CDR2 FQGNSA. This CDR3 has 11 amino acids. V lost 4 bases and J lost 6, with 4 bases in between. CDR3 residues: CASSSLNEQFF. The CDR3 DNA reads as TGTGCCAGCAGCTCCCTCAATGAGCAGTTCTTC.

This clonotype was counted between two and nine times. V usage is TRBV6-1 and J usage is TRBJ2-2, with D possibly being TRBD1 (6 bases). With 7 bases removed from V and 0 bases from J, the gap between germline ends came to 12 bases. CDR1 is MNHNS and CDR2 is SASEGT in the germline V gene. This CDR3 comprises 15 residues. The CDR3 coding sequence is TGTGCCAGCAAGGCAACAGGGACGAACACCGGGGAGCTGTTTTTT. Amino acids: CASKATGTNTGELFF.

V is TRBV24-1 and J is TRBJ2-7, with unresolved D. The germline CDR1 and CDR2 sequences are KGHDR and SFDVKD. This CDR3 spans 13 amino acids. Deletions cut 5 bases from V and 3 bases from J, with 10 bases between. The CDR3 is CATSVGSNYEQYF. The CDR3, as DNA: TGTGCCACCAGTGTAGGATCAAACTACGAGCAGTACTTC.